Listed below are T cell receptor beta chains from one sample, sequenced in a study of cytotoxic CD8 clonotypes in ibrutinib-treated CLL. The protocol was immunoSEQ multiplex PCR, while the TCRdb copy is restricted to in-frame clones and leaves out a portion. The table records approximately 80,000 clones, 85% to 90% of them present only once. This specimen was PBMCs, taken before ibrutinib treatment. The receptors were gathered from a human donor with chronic lymphocytic leukemia. Each CDR3 is given with its conserved first and last residue. The D gene is left open where the match is weak. A clone size is listed for some rows: how often the clone was seen (once, few, many), or a class if it is expanded.

j_gene	abundance	d_gene	v_gene	CDR3aa	CDR3nt
TRBJ2-7	few	.	TRBV2	CASSVTGAGEQYF	TGTGCCAGCAGTGTAACTGGGGCGGGCGAGCAGTACTTC
TRBJ2-2	.	TRBD1	TRBV29-1	CSVEELTGAGELFF	TGCAGCGTTGAAGAACTGACAGGGGCCGGGGAGCTGTTTTTT
TRBJ2-3	.	.	TRBV27	CASSLVPGGTDTQYF	TGTGCCAGCAGTTTGGTCCCGGGAGGCACAGATACGCAGTATTTT
TRBJ2-7	.	.	TRBV10-1	CASSETGYEQYF	TGCGCCAGCAGTGAAACAGGGTACGAGCAGTACTTC
TRBJ2-3	.	TRBD2	TRBV5-1	CASSFALGTSGRADTQYF	TGCGCCAGCAGCTTTGCTCTGGGGACTAGCGGGAGGGCAGATACGCAGTATTTT
TRBJ2-1	.	TRBD2	TRBV5-1	CASSLELAGRGNEQFF	TGCGCCAGCAGCTTGGAACTAGCGGGGAGAGGTAATGAGCAGTTCTTC
TRBJ1-1	.	.	TRBV19	CASSTAKMNTEAFF	TGTGCCAGTAGTACAGCAAAGATGAACACTGAAGCTTTCTTT
TRBJ2-7	.	TRBD1	TRBV11-3	CASSPPGQPYEQYF	TGTGCCAGCAGCCCTCCGGGACAGCCTTACGAGCAGTACTTC
TRBJ2-7	few	TRBD2	TRBV28	CASSTSGSGSYEQYF	TGTGCCAGCAGCACAAGCGGGAGTGGGTCCTACGAGCAGTACTTC
TRBJ1-2	.	.	TRBV30	CAWSTGGGYGYTF	TGTGCCTGGAGCACGGGGGGAGGCTATGGCTACACCTTC
TRBJ1-2	.	.	TRBV27	CASSFGRGPYGYTF	TGTGCCAGCAGTTTTGGCAGGGGTCCCTATGGCTACACCTTC
TRBJ1-4	.	.	TRBV7-9	CASSNEKLFF	TGTGCCAGCAGTAATGAAAAACTGTTTTTT
TRBJ2-2	.	TRBD1	TRBV6-6	CASSSWTGAVGELFF	TGTGCCAGCAGTTCCTGGACAGGGGCGGTCGGGGAGCTGTTTTTT
TRBJ1-2	.	.	TRBV7-9	CASSLGVKNYGYTF	TGTGCCAGCAGCTTAGGGGTCAAAAACTATGGCTACACCTTC
TRBJ1-5	.	.	TRBV28	CASSLTGYNQPQHF	TGTGCCAGCAGCTTGACAGGATACAATCAGCCCCAGCATTTT
TRBJ1-3	.	.	TRBV28	CASSLDQVGTIYF	TGTGCCAGCAGCTTAGACCAGGTGGGCACCATATATTTT
TRBJ2-1	.	.	TRBV7-8	CASSFLDGPRSNEQFF	TGTGCCAGCAGCTTTCTGGATGGGCCTAGGTCGAATGAGCAGTTCTTC
TRBJ2-3	.	.	TRBV19	CASSPSGSDTQYF	TGTGCCAGTAGTCCATCAGGGTCGGATACGCAGTATTTT
TRBJ2-3	.	.	TRBV2	CASSRDFRDTQYF	TGTGCCAGCAGCAGGGACTTCCGAGATACGCAGTATTTT
TRBJ2-1	once	.	TRBV2	CASPGASGSYNEQFF	TGTGCCAGCCCCGGTGCCAGCGGCTCCTACAATGAGCAGTTCTTC
TRBJ1-2	few	.	TRBV30	CAWSVKGGYGYTF	TGTGCCTGGAGTGTAAAGGGGGGCTATGGCTACACCTTC
TRBJ2-5	.	TRBD1	TRBV7-9	CASSLDRAKETQYF	TGTGCCAGCAGCCTCGACAGGGCTAAAGAGACCCAGTACTTC
TRBJ1-1	.	.	TRBV11-2	CASSSRLGKTEAFF	TGTGCCAGCAGCTCCCGCCTCGGGAAGACTGAAGCTTTCTTT
TRBJ2-3	.	.	TRBV7-7	CASSLTISDTDTQYF	TGTGCTAGCAGCTTGACTATATCGGACACAGATACGCAGTATTTT
TRBJ2-7	.	.	TRBV7-7	CASSLNVMSSYEQYF	TGTGCCAGCAGCTTGAACGTTATGAGCTCCTACGAGCAGTACTTC
TRBJ2-7	.	.	TRBV30	CAWSGANHEQYF	TGTGCCTGGAGCGGGGCGAATCACGAGCAGTACTTC
TRBJ2-6	.	.	TRBV19	CASSVSSGANVLTF	TGTGCCAGTAGTGTGAGCTCTGGGGCCAACGTCCTGACTTTC
TRBJ2-1	.	.	TRBV7-3	CASSLRGRDNEQFF	TGTGCCAGCAGCTTAAGGGGCAGGGACAATGAGCAGTTCTTC
TRBJ1-1	.	.	TRBV10-1	CASNKNTEAFF	TGCGCCAGCAACAAAAACACTGAAGCTTTCTTT
TRBJ1-4	.	.	TRBV5-1	CASSLLSTNEKLFF	TGCGCCAGCAGCTTGTTATCAACTAATGAAAAACTGTTTTTT
TRBJ2-3	.	.	TRBV29-1	CSVSSTDTQYF	TGCAGCGTGTCTAGCACAGATACGCAGTATTTT
TRBJ1-1	.	.	TRBV5-1	CASSLMPVGDTEAFF	TGCGCCAGCAGCTTGATGCCTGTCGGGGACACTGAAGCTTTCTTT
TRBJ1-2	.	.	TRBV29-1	CSVEKGRDYGYTF	TGCAGCGTTGAGAAGGGGAGGGACTATGGCTACACCTTC
TRBJ2-5	.	TRBD1	TRBV2	CASSVTGTFRAQYF	TGTGCCAGCAGTGTGACAGGGACCTTTCGGGCCCAGTACTTC
TRBJ2-3	.	.	TRBV5-8	CASSLGSVWATDTQYF	TGTGCCAGCAGCTTGGGGTCGGTGTGGGCCACAGATACGCAGTATTTT
TRBJ2-1	.	.	TRBV7-9	CASSPSLGEQFF	TGTGCCAGCAGCCCTAGCTTGGGGGAGCAGTTCTTC
TRBJ2-1	.	.	TRBV28	CASTQWNEQFF	TGTGCCAGCACCCAGTGGAATGAGCAGTTCTTC
TRBJ2-1	.	TRBD2	TRBV2	CASSDGGTSGRYEQFF	TGTGCCAGCAGTGACGGAGGGACTAGCGGGAGATATGAGCAGTTCTTC
TRBJ2-5	.	.	TRBV6-5	CASSSFEQQETQYF	TGTGCCAGCAGTTCCTTCGAACAGCAAGAGACCCAGTACTTC
TRBJ2-7	.	.	TRBV4-1	CASSQESGGRYYEQYF	TGCGCCAGCAGCCAAGAATCGGGTGGGCGATACTACGAGCAGTACTTC
TRBJ2-7	.	TRBD1	TRBV19	CASSQHGQGIEFYEQYF	TGTGCCAGTTCCCAACATGGACAGGGAATAGAATTCTACGAGCAGTACTTC
TRBJ2-7	.	TRBD2	TRBV9	CASSVDSGLATYEQYF	TGTGCCAGCAGCGTAGACTCAGGACTAGCCACCTACGAGCAGTACTTC
TRBJ2-3	.	.	TRBV5-1	CASSLGEGADTQYF	TGCGCCAGCAGCTTGGGAGAGGGTGCAGATACGCAGTATTTT
TRBJ1-2	.	.	TRBV30	CAWSGLREWYGYTF	TGTGCCTGGAGTGGGCTCCGGGAGTGGTATGGCTACACCTTC
TRBJ2-1	once	.	TRBV29-1	CSVEVSAYNEQFF	TGCAGCGTTGAAGTTTCGGCCTACAATGAGCAGTTCTTC